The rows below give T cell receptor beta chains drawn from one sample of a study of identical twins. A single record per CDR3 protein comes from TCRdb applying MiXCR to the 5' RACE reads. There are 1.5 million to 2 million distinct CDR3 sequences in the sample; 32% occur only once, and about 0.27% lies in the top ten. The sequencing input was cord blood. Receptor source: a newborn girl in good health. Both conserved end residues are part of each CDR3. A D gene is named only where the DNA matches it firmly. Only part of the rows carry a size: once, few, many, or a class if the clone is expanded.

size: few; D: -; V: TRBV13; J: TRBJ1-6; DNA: TGTGCCAGCAGCTTAAACCCAGGGAGAAGCTCCTATAATTCACCCCTCCACTTT; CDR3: CASSLNPGRSSYNSPLHF
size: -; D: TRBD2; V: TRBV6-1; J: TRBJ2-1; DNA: TGTGCCAGCTCGGATCGACTAGCGGGAGGGTACAATGAGCAGTTCTTC; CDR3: CASSDRLAGGYNEQFF
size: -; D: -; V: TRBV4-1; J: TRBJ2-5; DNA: TGCGCCAGCAGCCAATTATGGGAGACCCAGTACTTC; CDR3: CASSQLWETQYF
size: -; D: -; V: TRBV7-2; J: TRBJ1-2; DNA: TGTGCCAGCAGCGTAGGCAGGCCTTTACGCGGCTACACCTTC; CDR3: CASSVGRPLRGYTF
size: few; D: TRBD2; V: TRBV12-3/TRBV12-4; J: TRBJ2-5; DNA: TGTGCCAGCAGCCTGACTAGCGGGAGTCAGACCCAGTACTTC; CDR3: CASSLTSGSQTQYF
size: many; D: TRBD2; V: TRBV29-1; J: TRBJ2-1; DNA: TGCAGCGTTGGAAGAAGGCTAGCGGGGGGCAGCTCCTACAATGAGCAGTTCTTC; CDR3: CSVGRRLAGGSSYNEQFF
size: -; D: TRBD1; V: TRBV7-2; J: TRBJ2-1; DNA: TGTGCCAGCACCCCATGGACAGGGGGCAATGAGCAGTTCTTC; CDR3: CASTPWTGGNEQFF
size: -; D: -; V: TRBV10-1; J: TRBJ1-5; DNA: TGCGCCAGCAGGGTTACCCGGGCGAGGAGGGCTTTGAGCAATCAGCCCCAGCATTTT; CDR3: CASRVTRARRALSNQPQHF
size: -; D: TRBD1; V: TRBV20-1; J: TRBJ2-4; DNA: TGCAGTGCTAGGCCGAGGAGTACAGGGGAAAACATTCGGTACTTC; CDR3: CSARPRSTGENIRYF
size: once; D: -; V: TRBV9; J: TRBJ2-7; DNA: TGTGCCAGCAGCCCTCCGGGGGTCTTAACCTACGAGCAGTACTTC; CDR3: CASSPPGVLTYEQYF
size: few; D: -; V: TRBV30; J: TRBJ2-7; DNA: TGTGCCTGGGGACACTCCTACGAGCAGTACTTC; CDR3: CAWGHSYEQYF
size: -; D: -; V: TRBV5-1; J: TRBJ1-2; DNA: TGCGCCAGCAGCTTGGATACCGGGAACTATGGCTACACCTTC; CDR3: CASSLDTGNYGYTF
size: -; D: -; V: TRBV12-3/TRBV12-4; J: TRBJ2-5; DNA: TGTGCCAGCAGTTTTGTGGAGGGAGAGACCCAGTACTTC; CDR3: CASSFVEGETQYF
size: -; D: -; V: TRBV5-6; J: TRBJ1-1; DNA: TGTGCCAGCAGCCTCCTCAAAGACAGAAACACTGAAGCTTTCTTT; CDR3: CASSLLKDRNTEAFF
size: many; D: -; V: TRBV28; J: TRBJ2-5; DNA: TGTGCCAGCAGTTTATTACAGAGGGAGACCCAGTACTTC; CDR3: CASSLLQRETQYF
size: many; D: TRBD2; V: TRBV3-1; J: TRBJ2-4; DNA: TGTGCCAGCAGCCAAGGACTAGCGGGGGGAATTCAGTACTTC; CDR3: CASSQGLAGGIQYF
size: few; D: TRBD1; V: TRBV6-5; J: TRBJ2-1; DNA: TGTGCCAGCAGTTATGGGGACAGATACAATGAGCAGTTCTTC; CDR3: CASSYGDRYNEQFF
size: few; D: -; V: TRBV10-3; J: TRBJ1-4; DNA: TGTGCCTCGAACCGGGACATTAATGAAAAACTGTTTTTT; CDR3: CASNRDINEKLFF
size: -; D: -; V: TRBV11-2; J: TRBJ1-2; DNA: TGTGCCAGCAGCCTTGATCGGCGCGTCGGCTACACCTTC; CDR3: CASSLDRRVGYTF
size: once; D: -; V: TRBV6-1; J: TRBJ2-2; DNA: TGTGCCAGCAGTGGGTGGCAGGGGAACACCGGGGAGCTGTTTTTT; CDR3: CASSGWQGNTGELFF
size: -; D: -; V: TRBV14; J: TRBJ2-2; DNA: TGTGCCAGCAGCCAAGTTGTCGGATTCACCGGGGAGCTGTTTTTT; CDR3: CASSQVVGFTGELFF
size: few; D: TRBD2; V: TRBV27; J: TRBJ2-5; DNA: TGTGCCAGCAGTTTACCCAGACTAGCGGGAGGGTTACAAGAGACCCAGTACTTC; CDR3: CASSLPRLAGGLQETQYF
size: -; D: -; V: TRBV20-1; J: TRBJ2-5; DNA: TGCAGTGCTAGAGCCACAATTGGGGGCCCATCCATGCAAGAGACCCAGTACTTC; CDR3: CSARATIGGPSMQETQYF
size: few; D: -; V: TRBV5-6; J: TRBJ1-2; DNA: TGTGCCAGCAGCTTCGGGGGCCCCCCCTATGGCTACACCTTC; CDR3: CASSFGGPPYGYTF
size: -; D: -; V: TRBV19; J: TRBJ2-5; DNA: TGTGCCAGTAGTATCCGTGGACAGCGGCCACGAGAGACCCAGTACTTC; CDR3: CASSIRGQRPRETQYF
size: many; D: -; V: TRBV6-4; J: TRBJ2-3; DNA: TGTGCCAGCAGTGACTACGGGGATACGCAGTATTTT; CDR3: CASSDYGDTQYF
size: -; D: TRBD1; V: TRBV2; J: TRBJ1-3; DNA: TGTGCCAGCAGTGTCGGACAGGGGGGTATGGACACCATATATTTT; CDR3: CASSVGQGGMDTIYF
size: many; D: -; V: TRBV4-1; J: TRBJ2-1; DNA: TGTGCCAGCAGCCAGCGAAATGAGCAGTTCTTC; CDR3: CASSQRNEQFF
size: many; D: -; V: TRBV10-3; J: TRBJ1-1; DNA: TGTGCCATCAGTGAGTCGGGCAGGGGGAACACTGAAGCTTTCTTT; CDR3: CAISESGRGNTEAFF
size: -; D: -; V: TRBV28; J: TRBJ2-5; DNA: TGTGCCAGCCTCGGAGGTGGAAACTACAATGAGCAGTACTTC; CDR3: CASLGGGNYNEQYF
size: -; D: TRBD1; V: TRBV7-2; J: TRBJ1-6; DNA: TGTGCCAGCAGCATTAGGACAGGGCCCTATAATTCACCCCTCCACTTT; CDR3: CASSIRTGPYNSPLHF
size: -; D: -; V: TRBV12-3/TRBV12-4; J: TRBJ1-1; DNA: TGTGCCAGCAGTCATAACATGAACACTGAAGCTTTCTTT; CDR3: CASSHNMNTEAFF
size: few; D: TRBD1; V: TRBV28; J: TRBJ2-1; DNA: TGTGCCAGCAGTCCTCTTGGACAGGGGGCGCACAATGAGCAGTTCTTC; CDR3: CASSPLGQGAHNEQFF
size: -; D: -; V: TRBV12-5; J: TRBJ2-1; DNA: TGTGCTAGTGGTTTACGGGGGGCGGGGAATGAGCAGTTCTTC; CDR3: CASGLRGAGNEQFF
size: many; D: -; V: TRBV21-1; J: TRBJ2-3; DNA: TGTGCCAGCAACAAAAGTAGTCCTAGCACAGATACGCAGTATTTT; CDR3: CASNKSSPSTDTQYF
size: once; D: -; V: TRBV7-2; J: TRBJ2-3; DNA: TGTGCCAGCAGCCCCGGGATACGGGATACGCAGTATTTT; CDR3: CASSPGIRDTQYF
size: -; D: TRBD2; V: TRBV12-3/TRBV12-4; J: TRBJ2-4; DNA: TGTGCCAGCAGTTTAAGGGGAGCGGGAGGGCCCAAAAACATTCAGTACTTC; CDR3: CASSLRGAGGPKNIQYF
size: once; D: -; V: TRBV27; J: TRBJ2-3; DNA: TGTGCCAGCAGGTCCCGCGTTGGGACAGATACGCAGTATTTT; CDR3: CASRSRVGTDTQYF
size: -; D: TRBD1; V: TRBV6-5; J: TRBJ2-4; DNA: TGTGCCAGCAGCTATGGACAGGGAAGGGACATTCAGTACTTC; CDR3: CASSYGQGRDIQYF
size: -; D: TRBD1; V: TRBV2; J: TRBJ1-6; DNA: TGTGCCAGCAGGGCTTTGGACAGGGTTTCACCCCTCCACTTT; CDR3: CASRALDRVSPLHF
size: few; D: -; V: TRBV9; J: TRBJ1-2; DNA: TGTGCCAGCAGCGTAGCAGGCAGGGTCAACTATGGCTACACCTTC; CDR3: CASSVAGRVNYGYTF
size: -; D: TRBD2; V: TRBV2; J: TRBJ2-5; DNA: TGTGCCAGCAGTCAGCGGGAGCGGGAGACCCAGTACTTC; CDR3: CASSQRERETQYF
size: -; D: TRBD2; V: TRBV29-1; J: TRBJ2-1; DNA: TGCAGCGACGTCGGACTAGTCCACAATGAGCAGTTCTTC; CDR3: CSDVGLVHNEQFF
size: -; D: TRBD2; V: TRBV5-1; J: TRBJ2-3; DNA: TGCGCCAGCAGCCCGGCGGTGGAAGCGGGAGGATTGGATACGCAGTATTTT; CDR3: CASSPAVEAGGLDTQYF
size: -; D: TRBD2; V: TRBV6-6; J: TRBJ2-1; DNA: TGTGCCAGCAGTGACCCGACTAGCGGGGGGGCCAATGAGCAGTTCTTC; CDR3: CASSDPTSGGANEQFF
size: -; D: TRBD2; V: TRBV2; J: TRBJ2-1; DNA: TGTGCCAGCAGGTCAGCGGGAGGCCCTCAGAATGAGCAGTTCTTC; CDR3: CASRSAGGPQNEQFF
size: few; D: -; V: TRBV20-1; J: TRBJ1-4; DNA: TGCAGTGCTAGGGGGACGGCGGAAAAACTGTTTTTT; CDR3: CSARGTAEKLFF
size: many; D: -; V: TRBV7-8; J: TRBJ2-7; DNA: TGTGCCAGCAGCTTAATCCAACTTTACGAGCAGTACTTC; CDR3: CASSLIQLYEQYF
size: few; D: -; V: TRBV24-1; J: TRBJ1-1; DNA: TGTGCCACCAGTGCAGGGACCACTGAAGCTTTCTTT; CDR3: CATSAGTTEAFF